This section outlines one T cell receptor (beta chain) sequence together with its context. The target antigen is unknown. The data belong to a study of Graves' ophthalmopathy and Graves' hyperthyroidism. Overall study: Absence of ophthalmopathy within 18 months of follow-up defined stable hyperthyroidism. Study-wide points: Discrimination between ophthalmopathy and stable hyperthyroidism by a 13-signature model showed about 88% sensitivity and about 80% specificity.

Transcripts of RNA were the source for amplifying TCR beta CDR3 regions. A first-round RT-PCR used HTBI primers, followed by a second-round multiplex PCR. From the multiplex PCR reads, TCRdb called clonotypes with MiXCR, one entry per CDR3 protein. Among 900,000 to 1,200,000 distinct CDR3 sequences listed, about two fifths were seen once. Looked up from germline, CDR1 is MNHEY and CDR2 is SVGAGI. The ends were cut back, 4 bases at V and 4 bases at J, with 13 bases in the middle. The CDR3 loop spans 14 amino acids. The sequence came from an adult man with Graves' hyperthyroidism. The chain uses TRBV6-5 and TRBJ2-5, with D possibly matching TRBD2 (6 bases). Sequencing was done on a sample of peripheral blood or thyroid tissue (not recorded which). This CDR3 is CASSLRRERETQYF. CDR3 DNA sequence: TGTGCCAGCAGTTTACGGAGGGAACGAGAGACCCAGTACTTC.